This T cell receptor (beta chain) was recorded in a study of identical twins. TCRdb ran MiXCR on the 5' RACE reads and lists one entry per CDR3 protein. Here the sample spans about 530,000 distinct CDR3 sequences, about a fifth being singletons. Per the germline V gene, CDR1 is MNHEY and CDR2 is SMNVEV (reference sequence). CDR3 length equals 16 residues. Trimming removed 5 bases from V and 7 bases from J; junction bases left unmatched: 14. This sample was also put to use in a study of yellow fever vaccine responses in identical twins.

The V and J genes are TRBV27 and TRBJ2-5; 9 nucleotides agree with TRBD1. This clonotype originated in a young woman in good health. The sequenced material came from CD4+ T cells sorted from blood. CDR3 nucleotides: TGTGCCAGCAGTCCCTCCCCGGGACAGGGACCTCGGACCCAGTACTTC. Translation: CASSPSPGQGPRTQYF.